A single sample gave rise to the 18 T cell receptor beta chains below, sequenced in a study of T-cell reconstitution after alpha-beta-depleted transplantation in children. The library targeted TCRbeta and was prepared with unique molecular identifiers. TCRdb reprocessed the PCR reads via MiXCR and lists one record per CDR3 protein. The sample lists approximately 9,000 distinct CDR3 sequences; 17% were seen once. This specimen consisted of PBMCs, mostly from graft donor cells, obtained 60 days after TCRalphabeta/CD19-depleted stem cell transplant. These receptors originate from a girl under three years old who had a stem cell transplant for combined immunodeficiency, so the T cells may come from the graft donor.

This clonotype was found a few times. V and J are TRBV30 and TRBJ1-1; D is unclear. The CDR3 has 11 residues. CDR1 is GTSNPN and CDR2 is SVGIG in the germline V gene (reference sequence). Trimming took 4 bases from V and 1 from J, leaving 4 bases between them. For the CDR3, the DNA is TGTGCCTGGATGGGGAACACTGAAGCTTTCTTT. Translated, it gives CAWMGNTEAFF.

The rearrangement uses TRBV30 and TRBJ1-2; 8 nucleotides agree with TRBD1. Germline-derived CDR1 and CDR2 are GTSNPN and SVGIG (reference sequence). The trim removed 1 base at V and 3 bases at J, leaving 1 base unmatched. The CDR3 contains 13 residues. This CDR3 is CAWSGQGYYGYTF. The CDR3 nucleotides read TGTGCCTGGAGTGGACAGGGGTACTATGGCTACACCTTC.

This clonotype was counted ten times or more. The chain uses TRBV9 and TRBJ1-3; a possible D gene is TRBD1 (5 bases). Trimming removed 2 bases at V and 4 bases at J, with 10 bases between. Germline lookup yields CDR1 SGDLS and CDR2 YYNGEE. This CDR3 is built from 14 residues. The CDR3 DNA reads TGTGCCAGCAGCGTTCGGCAGGGAGGAAACACCATATATTTT. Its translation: CASSVRQGGNTIYF. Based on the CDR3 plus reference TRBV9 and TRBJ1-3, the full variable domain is DSGVTQTPKHLITATGQRVTLRCSPRSGDLSVYWYQQSLDQGLQFLIQYYNGEERAKGNILERFSAQQFPDLHSELNLSSLELGDSALYFCASSVRQGGNTIYFGEGSWLTVV.

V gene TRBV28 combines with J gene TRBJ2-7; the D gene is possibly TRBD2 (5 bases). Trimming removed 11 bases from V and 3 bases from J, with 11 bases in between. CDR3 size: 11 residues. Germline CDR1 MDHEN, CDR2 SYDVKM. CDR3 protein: CASRALYEQYF. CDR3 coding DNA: TGTGCCTCGAGGGCCCTCTACGAGCAGTACTTC.

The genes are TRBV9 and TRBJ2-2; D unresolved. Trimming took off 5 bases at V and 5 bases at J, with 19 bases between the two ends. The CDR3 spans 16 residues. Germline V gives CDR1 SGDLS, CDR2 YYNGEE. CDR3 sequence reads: CASRKGGKGKTGELFF. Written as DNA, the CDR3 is TGTGCCAGCAGGAAAGGTGGTAAGGGTAAAACCGGGGAGCTGTTTTTT.

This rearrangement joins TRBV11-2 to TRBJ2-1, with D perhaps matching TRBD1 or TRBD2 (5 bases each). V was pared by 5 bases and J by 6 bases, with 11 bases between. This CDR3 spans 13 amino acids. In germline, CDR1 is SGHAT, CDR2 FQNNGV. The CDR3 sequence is CASSRGVSNEQFF. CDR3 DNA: TGTGCCAGCAGCCGAGGGGTTTCCAATGAGCAGTTCTTC.

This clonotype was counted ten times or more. CDR3 protein: CASSQASRVYNEQFF. DNA of the CDR3: TGCGCCAGCAGCCAAGCCTCCAGGGTCTACAATGAGCAGTTCTTC. This rearrangement joins TRBV4-3 to TRBJ2-1, with D tentatively TRBD1 (5 bases). The CDR3 runs to 15 residues. Germline V gene lookup returns CDR1 LGHNA and CDR2 YSLEER. V was clipped by 1 base and J by 3 bases, with 10 bases between them.

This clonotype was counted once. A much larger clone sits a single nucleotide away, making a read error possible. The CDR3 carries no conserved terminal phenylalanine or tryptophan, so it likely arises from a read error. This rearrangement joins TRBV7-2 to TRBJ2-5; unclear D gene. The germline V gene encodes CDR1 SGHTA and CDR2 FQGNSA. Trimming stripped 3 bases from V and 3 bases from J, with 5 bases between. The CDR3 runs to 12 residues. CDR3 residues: CASSFYKETQYV. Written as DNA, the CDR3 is TGTGCCAGCAGCTTCTATAAAGAGACCCAGTACGTC.

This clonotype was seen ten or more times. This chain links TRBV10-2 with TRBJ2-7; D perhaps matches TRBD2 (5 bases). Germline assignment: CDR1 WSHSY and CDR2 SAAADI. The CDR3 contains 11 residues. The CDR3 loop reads CAAGSSYEQYF. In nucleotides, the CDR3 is TGCGCGGCTGGGAGCTCCTACGAGCAGTACTTC.

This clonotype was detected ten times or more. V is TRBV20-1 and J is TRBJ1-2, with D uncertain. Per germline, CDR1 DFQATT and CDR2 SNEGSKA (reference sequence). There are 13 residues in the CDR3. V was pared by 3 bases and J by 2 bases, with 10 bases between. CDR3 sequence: CSASGQINYGYTF. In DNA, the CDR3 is TGCAGTGCTAGTGGGCAGATAAACTATGGCTACACCTTC.

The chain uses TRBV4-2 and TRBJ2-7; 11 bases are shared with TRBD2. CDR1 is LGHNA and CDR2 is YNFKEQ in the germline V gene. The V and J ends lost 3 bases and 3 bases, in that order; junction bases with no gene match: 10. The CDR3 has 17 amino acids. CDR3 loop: CASSQAHGTSGLYEQYF. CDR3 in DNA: TGTGCCAGCAGCCAGGCACATGGGACTAGCGGCCTCTACGAGCAGTACTTC.

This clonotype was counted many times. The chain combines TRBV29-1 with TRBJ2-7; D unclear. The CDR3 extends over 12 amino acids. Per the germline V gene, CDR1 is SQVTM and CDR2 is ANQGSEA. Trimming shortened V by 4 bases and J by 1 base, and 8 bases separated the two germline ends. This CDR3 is CSVGGASYEQYF. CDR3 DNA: TGCAGCGTTGGCGGAGCTTCCTACGAGCAGTACTTC.

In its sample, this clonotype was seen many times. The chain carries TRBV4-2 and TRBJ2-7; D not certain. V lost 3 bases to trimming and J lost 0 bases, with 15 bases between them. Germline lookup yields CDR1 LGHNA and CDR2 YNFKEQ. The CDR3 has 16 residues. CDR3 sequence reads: CASSHPGQGLSYEQYF. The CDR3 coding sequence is TGTGCCAGCAGCCATCCCGGGCAAGGCCTCTCCTACGAGCAGTACTTC.

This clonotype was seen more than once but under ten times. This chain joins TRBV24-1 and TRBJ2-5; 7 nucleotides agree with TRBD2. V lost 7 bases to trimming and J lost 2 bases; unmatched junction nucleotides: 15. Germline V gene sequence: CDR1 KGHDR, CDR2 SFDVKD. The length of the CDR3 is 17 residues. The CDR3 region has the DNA TGTGCCACCAGCCCAGGGTACGGGACTACAATACAAGAGACCCAGTACTTC. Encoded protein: CATSPGYGTTIQETQYF.

The CDR3 sequence: CSAIGVAGILGTDTQYF. Written as DNA, the CDR3 is TGCAGTGCTATAGGTGTAGCAGGAATCCTTGGTACAGATACGCAGTATTTT. V is TRBV20-1 and J is TRBJ2-3; no clear D gene. Germline V CDR1 and CDR2: DFQATT, SNEGSKA (reference sequence). Trimming removed 4 bases at V and 3 bases at J, with 23 bases between. The CDR3 is made up of 17 amino acids.

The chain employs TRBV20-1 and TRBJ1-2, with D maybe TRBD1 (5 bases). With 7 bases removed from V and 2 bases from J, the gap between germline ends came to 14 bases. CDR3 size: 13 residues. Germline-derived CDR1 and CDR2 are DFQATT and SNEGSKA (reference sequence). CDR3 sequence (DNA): TGCAGTGGCATAAGTGGGGCCAACTATGGCTACACCTTC. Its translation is CSGISGANYGYTF.

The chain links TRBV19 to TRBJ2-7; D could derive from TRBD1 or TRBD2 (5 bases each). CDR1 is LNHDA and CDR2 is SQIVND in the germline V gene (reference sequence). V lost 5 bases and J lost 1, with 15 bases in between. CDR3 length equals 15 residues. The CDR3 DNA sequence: TGTGCCAGTAGTCCCGGGGCCGTAGCGTCCTACGAGCAGTACTTC. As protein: CASSPGAVASYEQYF.

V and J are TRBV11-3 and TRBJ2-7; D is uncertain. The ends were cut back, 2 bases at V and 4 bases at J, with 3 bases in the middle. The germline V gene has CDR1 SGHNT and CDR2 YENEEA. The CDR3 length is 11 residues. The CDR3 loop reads CASSLKYEQYF. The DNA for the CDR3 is TGTGCCAGCAGCTTAAAATACGAGCAGTACTTC. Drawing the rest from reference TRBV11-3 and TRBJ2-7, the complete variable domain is EAGVVQSPRYKIIEKKQPVAFWCNPISGHNTLYWYLQNLGQGPELLIRYENEEAVDDSQLPKDRFSAERLKGVDSTLKIQPAELGDSAVYLCASSLKYEQYFGPGTRLTVT.